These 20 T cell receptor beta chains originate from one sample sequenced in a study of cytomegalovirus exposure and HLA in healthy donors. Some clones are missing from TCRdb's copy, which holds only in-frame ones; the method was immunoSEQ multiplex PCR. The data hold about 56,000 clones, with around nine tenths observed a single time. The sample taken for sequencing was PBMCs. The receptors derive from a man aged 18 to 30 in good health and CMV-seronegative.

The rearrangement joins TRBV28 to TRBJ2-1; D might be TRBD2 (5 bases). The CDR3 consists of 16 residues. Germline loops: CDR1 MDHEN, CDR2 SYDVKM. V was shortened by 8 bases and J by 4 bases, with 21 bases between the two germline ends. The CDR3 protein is CASYVRTSAEYNEQFF. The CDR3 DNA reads TGTGCCAGCTACGTAAGGACTTCGGCGGAATACAATGAGCAGTTCTTC.

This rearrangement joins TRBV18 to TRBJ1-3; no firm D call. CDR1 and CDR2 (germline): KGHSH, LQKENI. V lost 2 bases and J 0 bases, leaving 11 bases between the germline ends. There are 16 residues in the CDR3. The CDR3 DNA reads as TGTGCCAGCTCACCAACATCCTCCCTCTCTGGAAACACCATATATTTT. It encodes CASSPTSSLSGNTIYF.

The CDR3 sequence: CASIGLAPTGELFF. CDR3 sequence (DNA): TGTGCCAGTATAGGGCTAGCCCCAACCGGGGAGCTGTTTTTT. The chain combines TRBV19 with TRBJ2-2; D possibly corresponds to TRBD2 (5 bases). The CDR3 has 14 amino acids. Germline values: CDR1 LNHDA, CDR2 SQIVND (reference sequence). V dropped 7 bases and J dropped 5 bases, with 14 bases sitting between them.

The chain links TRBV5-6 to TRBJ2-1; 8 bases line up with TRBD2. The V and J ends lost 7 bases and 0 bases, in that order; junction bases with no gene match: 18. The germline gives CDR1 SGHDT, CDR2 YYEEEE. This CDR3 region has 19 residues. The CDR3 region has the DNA TGTGCCAGCTGGTACGATAGGGCTAGCGGGTTTAGCTCCTACAATGAGCAGTTCTTC. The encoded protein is CASWYDRASGFSSYNEQFF.

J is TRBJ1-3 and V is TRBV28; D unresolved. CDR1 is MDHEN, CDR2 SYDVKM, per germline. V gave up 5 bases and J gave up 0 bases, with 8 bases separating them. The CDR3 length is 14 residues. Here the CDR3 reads CASSRVFSGNTIYF. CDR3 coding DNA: TGTGCCAGCAGTCGGGTTTTCTCTGGAAACACCATATATTTT.

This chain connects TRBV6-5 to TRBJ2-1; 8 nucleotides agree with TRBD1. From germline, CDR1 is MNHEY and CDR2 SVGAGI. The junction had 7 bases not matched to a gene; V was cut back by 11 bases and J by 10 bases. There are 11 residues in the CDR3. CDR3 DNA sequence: TGTGCCGCCGGGCGGGACAGGGAGCAGTTCTTC. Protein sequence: CAAGRDREQFF.

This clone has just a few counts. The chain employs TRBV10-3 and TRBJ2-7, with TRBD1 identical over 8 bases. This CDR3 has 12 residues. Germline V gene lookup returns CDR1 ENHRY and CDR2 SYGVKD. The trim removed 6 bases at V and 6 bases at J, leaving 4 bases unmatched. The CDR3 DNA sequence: TGTGCCATCAGCCTAACAGGGGGCGAGCAGTACTTC. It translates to CAISLTGGEQYF.

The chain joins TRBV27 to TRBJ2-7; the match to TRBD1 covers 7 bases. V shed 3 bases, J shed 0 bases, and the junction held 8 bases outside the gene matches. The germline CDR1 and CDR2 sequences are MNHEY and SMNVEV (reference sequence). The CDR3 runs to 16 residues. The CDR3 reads CASSLSSTGNSYEQYF. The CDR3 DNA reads TGTGCCAGCAGTTTGAGTTCGACAGGGAACTCCTACGAGCAGTACTTC.

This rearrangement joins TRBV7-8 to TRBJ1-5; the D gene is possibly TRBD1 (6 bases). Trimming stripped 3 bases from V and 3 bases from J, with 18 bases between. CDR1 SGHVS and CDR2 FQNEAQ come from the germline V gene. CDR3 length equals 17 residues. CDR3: CASSFRGSGKANQPQHF. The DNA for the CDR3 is TGTGCCAGCAGCTTTAGGGGGTCAGGGAAAGCCAATCAGCCCCAGCATTTT.

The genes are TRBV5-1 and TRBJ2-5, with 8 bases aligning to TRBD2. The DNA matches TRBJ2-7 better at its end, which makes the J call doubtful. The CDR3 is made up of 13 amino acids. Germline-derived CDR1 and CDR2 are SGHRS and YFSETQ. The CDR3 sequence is CASSPGGLSEQYF. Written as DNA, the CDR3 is TGCGCCAGCAGTCCGGGGGGGCTTAGCGAGCAGTACTTC.

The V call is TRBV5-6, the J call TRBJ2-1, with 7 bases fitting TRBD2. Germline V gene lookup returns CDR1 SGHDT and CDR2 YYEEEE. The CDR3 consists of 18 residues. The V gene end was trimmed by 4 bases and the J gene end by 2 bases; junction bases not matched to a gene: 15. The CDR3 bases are TGTGCCAGCAGCCGGGTAGCGGGCCCGACTGGTACCTACAATGAGCAGTTCTTC. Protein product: CASSRVAGPTGTYNEQFF.

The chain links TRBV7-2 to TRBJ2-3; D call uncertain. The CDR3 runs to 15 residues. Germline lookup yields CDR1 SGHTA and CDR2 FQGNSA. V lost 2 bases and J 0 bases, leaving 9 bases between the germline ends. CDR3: CASSLRSTSTDTQYF. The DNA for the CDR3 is TGTGCCAGCAGCTTACGGTCTACTAGCACAGATACGCAGTATTTT.

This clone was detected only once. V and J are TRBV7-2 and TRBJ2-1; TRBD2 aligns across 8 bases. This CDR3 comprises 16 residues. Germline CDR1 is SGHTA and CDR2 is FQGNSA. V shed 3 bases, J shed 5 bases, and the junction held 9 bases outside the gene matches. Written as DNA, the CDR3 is TGTGCCAGCAGCTTCGGTTTTTCGGGAGGGAACAATGAGCAGTTCTTC. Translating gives CASSFGFSGGNNEQFF. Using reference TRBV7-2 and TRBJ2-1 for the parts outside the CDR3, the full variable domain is GAGVSQSPSNKVTEKGKDVELRCDPISGHTALYWYRQSLGQGLEFLIYFQGNSAPDKSGLPSDRFSAERTGGSVSTLTIQRTQQEDSAVYLCASSFGFSGGNNEQFFGPGTRLTVL.

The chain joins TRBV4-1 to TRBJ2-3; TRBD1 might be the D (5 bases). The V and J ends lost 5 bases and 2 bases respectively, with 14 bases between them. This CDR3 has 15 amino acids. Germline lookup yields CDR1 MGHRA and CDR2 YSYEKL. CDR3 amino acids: CASSVQQGPTDTQYF. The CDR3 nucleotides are TGCGCCAGCAGCGTCCAGCAGGGCCCCACAGATACGCAGTATTTT.

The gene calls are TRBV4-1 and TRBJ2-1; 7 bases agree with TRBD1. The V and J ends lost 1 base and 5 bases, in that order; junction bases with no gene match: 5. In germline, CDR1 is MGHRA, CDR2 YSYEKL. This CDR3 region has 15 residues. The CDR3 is CASSQGQGRDNEQFF. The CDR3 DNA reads TGCGCCAGCAGCCAAGGACAGGGAAGGGACAATGAGCAGTTCTTC.

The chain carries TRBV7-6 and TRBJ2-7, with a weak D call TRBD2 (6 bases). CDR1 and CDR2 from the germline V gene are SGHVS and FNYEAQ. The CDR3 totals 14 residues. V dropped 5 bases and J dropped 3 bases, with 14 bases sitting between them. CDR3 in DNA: TGTGCCAGCAGCCCTCTAGCGTCGATCTACGAGCAGTACTTC. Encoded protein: CASSPLASIYEQYF.

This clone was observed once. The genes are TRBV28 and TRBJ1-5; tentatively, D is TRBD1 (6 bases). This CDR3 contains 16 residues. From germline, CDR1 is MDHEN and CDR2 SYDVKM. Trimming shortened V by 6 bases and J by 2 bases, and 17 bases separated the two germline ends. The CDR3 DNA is TGTGCCAGCAGGGCTGATCAGGGGCTAGGCAATCAGCCCCAGCATTTT. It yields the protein CASRADQGLGNQPQHF.

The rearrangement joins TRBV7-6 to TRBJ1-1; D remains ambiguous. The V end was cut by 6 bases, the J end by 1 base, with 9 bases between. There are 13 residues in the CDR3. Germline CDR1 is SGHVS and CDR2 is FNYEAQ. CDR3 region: CASRQEGNTEAFF. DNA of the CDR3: TGTGCCAGCAGGCAGGAGGGGAACACTGAAGCTTTCTTT.

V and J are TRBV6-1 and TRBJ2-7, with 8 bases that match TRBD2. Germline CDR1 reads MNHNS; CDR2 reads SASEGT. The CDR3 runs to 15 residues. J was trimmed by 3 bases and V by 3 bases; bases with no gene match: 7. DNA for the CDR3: TGTGCCAGCAGTGAGTTAACTAGCGGCCTCTACGAGCAGTACTTC. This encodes CASSELTSGLYEQYF.

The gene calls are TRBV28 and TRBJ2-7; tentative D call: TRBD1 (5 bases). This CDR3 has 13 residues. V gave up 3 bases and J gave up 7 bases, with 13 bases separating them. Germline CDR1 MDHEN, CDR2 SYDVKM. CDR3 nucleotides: TGTGCCAGCAGTTTTAAGGGGCTTCGGGAGCAGTACTTC. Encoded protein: CASSFKGLREQYF. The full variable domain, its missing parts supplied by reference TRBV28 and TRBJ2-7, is DVKVTQSSRYLVKRTGEKVFLECVQDMDHENMFWYRQDPGLGLRLIYFSYDVKMKEKGDIPEGYSVSREKKERFSLILESASTNQTSMYLCASSFKGLREQYFGPGTRLTVT.